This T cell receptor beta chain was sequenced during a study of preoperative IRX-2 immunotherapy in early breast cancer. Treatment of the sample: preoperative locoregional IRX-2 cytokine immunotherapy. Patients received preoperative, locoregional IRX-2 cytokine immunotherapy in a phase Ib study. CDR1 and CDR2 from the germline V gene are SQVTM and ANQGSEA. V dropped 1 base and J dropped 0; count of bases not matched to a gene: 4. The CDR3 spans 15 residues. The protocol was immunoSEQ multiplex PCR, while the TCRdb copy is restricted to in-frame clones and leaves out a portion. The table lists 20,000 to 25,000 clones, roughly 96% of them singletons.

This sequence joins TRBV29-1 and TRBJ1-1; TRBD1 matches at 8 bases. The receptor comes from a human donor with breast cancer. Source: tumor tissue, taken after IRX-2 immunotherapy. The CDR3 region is CSVEGQGRMNTEAFF. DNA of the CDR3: TGCAGCGTTGAAGGACAGGGGAGAATGAACACTGAAGCTTTCTTT.